The 20 T cell receptor beta chains in this list originate from one sample, sequenced in a study of T cell repertoires in cytomegalovirus infection. These receptors lack a known antigen. TCRdb analysed the reads with MiXCR anew, one entry per CDR3 protein. This sample has 250,000 to 400,000 distinct CDR3 sequences, with 25% found just once. The source material was cultured PBMCs, sampled from culture after CMV antigen stimulation. The receptors derive from a human donor in good health (CMV status not recorded). Some clones in this sample may be carry-over from other donors' samples.

This clonotype was recorded a few times. V and J are TRBV7-9 and TRBJ1-3; D uncertain. There are 13 residues in the CDR3. The V gene lost 10 bases and the J gene lost 0 bases, with 10 bases spanning the gap. The germline V gene encodes CDR1 SEHNR and CDR2 FQNEAQ (reference sequence). The CDR3 loop is CATRGGSGNTIYF. The CDR3 nucleotides read TGTGCCACTCGGGGAGGCTCTGGAAACACCATATATTTT.

This clonotype showed up just a few times. This chain joins TRBV29-1 and TRBJ2-5; 7 bases align to TRBD1. Germline loops: CDR1 SQVTM, CDR2 ANQGSEA. Trimming took 8 bases from V and 4 from J; bases not matched to a gene: 7. CDR3 size: 12 residues. The CDR3 protein is CSHRQGVETQYF. CDR3 in DNA: TGCAGCCATCGACAGGGTGTAGAGACCCAGTACTTC.

This chain uses TRBV7-2 with TRBJ2-2; D is ambiguous. The CDR3 is 12 residues long. Between the trimmed V and J ends, which lost 5 bases and 8 bases, there was a span of 9 bases. Germline assignment: CDR1 SGHTA and CDR2 FQGNSA. In nucleotides, the CDR3 is TGTGCCAGCAGCGCCCTAGGAGGGGAGCTGTTTTTT. Its translation is CASSALGGELFF.

Many counts were recorded for this clonotype. The rearrangement uses TRBV7-2 and TRBJ2-3, with D uncertain. This CDR3 contains 15 residues. V dropped 5 bases and J dropped 6 bases, with 18 bases sitting between them. Germline V gene data show CDR1 as SGHTA and CDR2 as FQGNSA. The CDR3 sequence is CASSTLTAPPDTQYF. The DNA for the CDR3 is TGTGCCAGCAGCACTCTCACGGCCCCTCCCGATACGCAGTATTTT.

This clonotype was found once. With a much larger clone just one base away, this may be a read error. The genes are TRBV7-2 and TRBJ1-5, with no clear D. This CDR3 spans 14 amino acids. The germline V gene has CDR1 SGHTA and CDR2 FQGNSA. DNA of the CDR3: TGTGCCAGCGGCTTAGGACCAGGCCAAGGGCCCCAGCATTTT. It translates to CASGLGPGQGPQHF.

V gene TRBV7-2 combines with J gene TRBJ1-2; D is uncertain. The germline gives CDR1 SGHTA, CDR2 FQGNSA. CDR3 length equals 11 residues. Trimming shortened V by 3 bases and J by 3 bases, and 2 bases separated the two germline ends. The CDR3 loop reads CASSFDYGYTF. CDR3 nucleotides: TGTGCCAGCAGCTTCGACTATGGCTACACCTTC.

This clonotype was counted a few times. The CDR3: CASSLALESWSEQFF. In nucleotides, the CDR3 is TGTGCCAGCAGCTTAGCGCTTGAGAGTTGGAGTGAGCAGTTCTTC. The rearrangement joins TRBV7-9 to TRBJ2-1; D unclear. V was pared by 0 bases and J by 9 bases, with 15 bases between. This CDR3 is 15 amino acids long. Germline V gives CDR1 SEHNR, CDR2 FQNEAQ (reference sequence).

This clonotype has only a few counts. As DNA, the CDR3 is TGTGCCAGCAGCCTACTGGTAGAGACCCAGTACTTC. Its protein is CASSLLVETQYF. The V and J genes are TRBV7-2 and TRBJ2-5; no reliable D call. The CDR3 is made up of 12 amino acids. Germline V lookup: CDR1 SGHTA, CDR2 FQGNSA. V was cut by 5 bases and J by 4 bases, with 8 bases left in between.

This clonotype showed up just a few times. The genes are TRBV19 and TRBJ1-2; D not resolved. Germline CDR1 is LNHDA and CDR2 is SQIVND (reference sequence). V was shortened by 4 bases and J by 4 bases, with 4 bases between the two germline ends. CDR3 length: 11 amino acids. CDR3 sequence: CASSTGYGYTF. Written as DNA, the CDR3 is TGTGCCAGTAGTACGGGCTATGGCTACACCTTC.

There are a few counts of this clonotype. The chain uses TRBV7-2 and TRBJ2-5; TRBD2 aligns across 7 bases. Germline assignment: CDR1 SGHTA and CDR2 FQGNSA. The V gene end was trimmed by 5 bases and the J gene end by 5 bases; junction bases not matched to a gene: 8. The CDR3 covers 14 residues. In nucleotides, the CDR3 is TGTGCCAGCAGCCCGAACGGGGGAGGGGAGACCCAGTACTTC. This codes for CASSPNGGGETQYF.

The V call is TRBV4-3, the J call TRBJ1-6, with D unresolved. Germline V gene lookup returns CDR1 LGHNA and CDR2 YSLEER. The CDR3 is made up of 19 amino acids. V lost 0 bases and J 0 bases, leaving 15 bases between the germline ends. The CDR3 region is CASSQDHPGLSSYNSPLHF. The CDR3 DNA follows: TGCGCCAGCAGCCAAGATCACCCCGGTCTAAGCTCCTATAATTCACCCCTCCACTTT.

This chain uses TRBV30 with TRBJ2-7; 8 nucleotides line up with TRBD2. The CDR3 runs 16 residues. Unmatched junction bases numbered 10, after V lost 0 bases and J lost 3 bases. CDR1 and CDR2 from the germline V gene are GTSNPN and SVGIG (reference sequence). In DNA form, the CDR3 reads TGTGCCTGGAGTGTACTCAAAGGGACTAGGGTCTACGAGCAGTACTTC. Encoded protein: CAWSVLKGTRVYEQYF.

A note on this clonotype: Just one base apart from a much larger clone, this may be a read error. V gene TRBV7-3 combines with J gene TRBJ2-3; 10 bases fit TRBD2. Germline lookup yields CDR1 SGHTA and CDR2 FQGTGA. The V gene end was trimmed by 2 bases and the J gene end by 4 bases; junction bases not matched to a gene: 6. CDR3 length: 16 amino acids. CDR3 DNA sequence: TGTGCCAGCAGCTTAGTTCTAGCGGGAGCCGCAGATACGCAGTATTTT. Its translation is CASSLVLAGAADTQYF.

This clonotype was detected a few times. The chain is built from TRBV10-3 and TRBJ2-3; the match to TRBD2 covers 8 bases. The CDR3 covers 16 residues. With 0 bases clipped from V and 3 bases from J, the junction kept 5 bases outside the gene matches. Looked up from germline, CDR1 is ENHRY and CDR2 is SYGVKD. CDR3 coding DNA: TGTGCCATCAGTGAGTCGAGCGGGAGATCTACAGATACGCAGTATTTT. Translation: CAISESSGRSTDTQYF.

The chain employs TRBV12-3 or TRBV12-4 and TRBJ2-1, with D hard to call. V was trimmed by 3 bases and J by 13 bases, leaving 10 bases between them. The CDR3 consists of 11 residues. This CDR3 is CASSLGFPQFF. CDR3 coding DNA: TGTGCCAGCAGTTTGGGGTTCCCCCAGTTCTTC.

The chain recombines TRBV5-3 with TRBJ1-1; TRBD1 might be the D (6 bases). TRBV5-3 is an ORF, and what it does is uncertain. Deletions cut 8 bases from V and 4 bases from J, with 15 bases between. This CDR3 has 13 residues. The CDR3 loop is CASSGTGPTEAFF. As DNA, the CDR3 is TGTGCCAGCAGCGGAACAGGGCCCACTGAAGCTTTCTTT.

This clonotype came up many times. The chain links TRBV6-2 or TRBV6-3 to TRBJ2-5, with TRBD2 matching over 8 bases. J was trimmed by 5 bases and V by 2 bases; bases with no gene match: 4. The CDR3 consists of 14 residues. CDR1 and CDR2 (germline): MNHEY, SVGEGT. The CDR3 DNA is TGTGCCAGCAGTTACGGGACTAGAGTTGAGACCCAGTACTTC. Its protein product is CASSYGTRVETQYF.

This chain uses TRBV20-1 with TRBJ2-1; a possible D gene is TRBD2 (6 bases). Germline CDR1 is DFQATT and CDR2 is SNEGSKA (reference sequence). V lost 5 bases and J 6 bases, leaving 17 bases between the germline ends. This CDR3 has 14 residues. The CDR3 sequence is CSASRVTRINEQFF. In DNA, the CDR3 is TGCAGTGCTTCGAGGGTGACTAGGATCAATGAGCAGTTCTTC.

As DNA, the CDR3 is TGTGCCAGCAGTCAGAGAGGGACAGGGGCGACTAACTATGGCTACACCTTC. It specifies CASSQRGTGATNYGYTF. The J gene is TRBJ1-2, the V gene TRBV6-5; TRBD1 matches at 10 bases. This CDR3 spans 17 amino acids. The germline CDR1 and CDR2 sequences are MNHEY and SVGAGI. V shed 5 bases and J 0 bases; nucleotides not matched to a gene: 9.

The V call is TRBV10-2, the J call TRBJ2-1; 10 nucleotides align to TRBD1. The CDR3 has 15 residues. J was trimmed by 6 bases and V by 6 bases; bases with no gene match: 8. CDR1 and CDR2 from the germline V gene are WSHSY and SAAADI. CDR3 residues: CASRPGQGIINEQFF. The CDR3 coding sequence is TGCGCCAGCAGACCGGGACAGGGGATCATCAATGAGCAGTTCTTC.